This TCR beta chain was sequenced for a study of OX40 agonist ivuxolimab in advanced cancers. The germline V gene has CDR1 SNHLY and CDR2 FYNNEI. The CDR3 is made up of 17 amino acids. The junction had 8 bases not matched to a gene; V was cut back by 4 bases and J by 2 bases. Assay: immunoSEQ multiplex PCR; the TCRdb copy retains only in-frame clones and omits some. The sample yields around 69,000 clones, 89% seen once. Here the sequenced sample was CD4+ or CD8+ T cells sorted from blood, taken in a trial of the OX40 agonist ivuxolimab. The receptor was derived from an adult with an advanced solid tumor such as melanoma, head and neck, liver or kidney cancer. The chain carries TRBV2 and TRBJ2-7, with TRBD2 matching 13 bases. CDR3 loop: CASSGTSGRDLPYEQYF. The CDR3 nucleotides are TGTGCCAGCAGTGGTACTAGCGGGAGGGACTTACCCTACGAGCAGTACTTC.